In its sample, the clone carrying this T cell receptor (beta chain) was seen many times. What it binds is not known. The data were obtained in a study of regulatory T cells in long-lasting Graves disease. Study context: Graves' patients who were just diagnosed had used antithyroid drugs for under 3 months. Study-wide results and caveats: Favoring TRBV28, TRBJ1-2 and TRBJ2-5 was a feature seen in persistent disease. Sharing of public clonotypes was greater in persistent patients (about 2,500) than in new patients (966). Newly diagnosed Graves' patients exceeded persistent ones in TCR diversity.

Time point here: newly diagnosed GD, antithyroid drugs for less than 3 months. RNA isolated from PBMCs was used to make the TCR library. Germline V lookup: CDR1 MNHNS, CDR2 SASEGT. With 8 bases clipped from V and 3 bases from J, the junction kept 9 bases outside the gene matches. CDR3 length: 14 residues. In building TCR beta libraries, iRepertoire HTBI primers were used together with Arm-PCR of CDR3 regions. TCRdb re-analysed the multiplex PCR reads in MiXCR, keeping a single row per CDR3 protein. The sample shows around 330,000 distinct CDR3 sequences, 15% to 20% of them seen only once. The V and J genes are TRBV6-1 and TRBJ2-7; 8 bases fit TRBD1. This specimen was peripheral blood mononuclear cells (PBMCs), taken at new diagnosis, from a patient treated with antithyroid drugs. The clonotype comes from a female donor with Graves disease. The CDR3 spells CASGRDRSNYEQYF. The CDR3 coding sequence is TGTGCCAGCGGCCGGGACAGGTCAAACTACGAGCAGTACTTC.